One sample yielded the 18 T cell receptor beta chains listed below, sequenced in a study of cytomegalovirus exposure and HLA in healthy donors. In the PCR, 60 Vbeta and 13 Jbeta primers were used. The table came from immunoSEQ multiplex PCR; TCRdb's copy has only in-frame clones and leaves some out. Of around 150,000 clones listed, approximately 80% are singletons. The sequenced material came from PBMCs. These receptors all come from a female donor in good health and CMV-seropositive.

This sequence joins TRBV19 and TRBJ2-7; D is perhaps TRBD2 (6 bases). Per germline, CDR1 LNHDA and CDR2 SQIVND (reference sequence). Trimming pared 4 bases from V and 6 bases from J, leaving 16 bases between. This CDR3 is 14 amino acids long. The CDR3 coding sequence is TGTGCCAGTAGTACTTTAACGGCCGGGGGCGAGCAGTACTTC. Residues: CASSTLTAGGEQYF. The entire variable domain, with the rest obtained from reference TRBV19 and TRBJ2-7, is as follows: DGGITQSPKYLFRKEGQNVTLSCEQNLNHDAMYWYRQDPGQGLRLIYYSQIVNDFQKGDIAEGYSVSREKKESFPLTVTSAQKNPTAFYLCASSTLTAGGEQYFGPGTRLTVT.

In this sample, this clone turned up a few times. The chain combines TRBV27 with TRBJ1-4; D is unclear. CDR1 is MNHEY, CDR2 SMNVEV, per germline (reference sequence). CDR3 length: 17 residues. With 5 bases removed from V and 8 bases from J, the gap between germline ends came to 24 bases. The CDR3 spells CASSSGVGFVSREKLFF. The CDR3 bases are TGTGCCAGCAGTAGCGGAGTGGGGTTTGTGTCTAGGGAAAAACTGTTTTTT.

This chain links TRBV29-1 with TRBJ1-3; 8 positions agree with TRBD1. The V gene end was trimmed by 6 bases and the J gene end by 3 bases; junction bases not matched to a gene: 1. Germline V gene data show CDR1 as SQVTM and CDR2 as ANQGSEA. This CDR3 has 12 amino acids. This CDR3 reads CSVGQGGNTIYF. CDR3 in DNA: TGCAGCGTCGGACAGGGTGGAAACACCATATATTTT.

V and J are TRBV9 and TRBJ2-1; TRBD2 matches at 11 bases. Germline-derived CDR1 and CDR2 are SGDLS and YYNGEE. This CDR3 is built from 15 residues. Unmatched junction bases numbered 6, after V lost 1 base and J lost 9 bases. The chain's CDR3 is CASSVTSGGRSEQFF. The CDR3 DNA reads TGTGCCAGCAGCGTAACTAGCGGGGGTCGTTCTGAGCAGTTCTTC.

This clone showed up just a few times. The V gene is TRBV5-4, the J gene TRBJ2-1; 9 bases agree with TRBD1. J gave up 9 bases and V 3 bases, and 7 bases lay outside the gene matches. The CDR3 extends over 14 amino acids. Germline loops: CDR1 SGHNT, CDR2 YYREEE (reference sequence). The CDR3 bases are TGTGCCAGCAGCTCCCGGGACAGGGTTGGTGAGCAGTTCTTC. It codes for CASSSRDRVGEQFF.

V and J are TRBV28 and TRBJ1-2; D gene uncertain. V lost 3 bases to trimming and J lost 4 bases, with 12 bases between them. CDR1 MDHEN and CDR2 SYDVKM come from the germline V gene. The CDR3 has 14 residues. CDR3 in amino acids: CASSFMGAGYGYTF. CDR3 in DNA: TGTGCCAGCAGTTTTATGGGCGCCGGCTATGGCTACACCTTC.

J is TRBJ1-2 and V is TRBV14, with 10 nucleotides matching TRBD1. The V gene end was trimmed by 7 bases and the J gene end by 7 bases; junction bases not matched to a gene: 6. The CDR3 sequence is 13 residues long. Germline V gene lookup returns CDR1 SGHDN and CDR2 FVKESK. For the CDR3, the DNA is TGTGCCAGCACCCGGGACAGGGGTCTTGGCTACACCTTC. Encoded protein: CASTRDRGLGYTF.

This chain connects TRBV7-6 to TRBJ2-5, with D maybe TRBD2 (7 bases). From germline, CDR1 is SGHVS and CDR2 FNYEAQ. The CDR3 has 14 amino acids. V lost 5 bases and J lost 4, with 14 bases in between. CDR3 nucleotide sequence: TGTGCCAGCAGCCCCTGGGGGGGGCGAGAGACCCAGTACTTC. Translation: CASSPWGGRETQYF. The entire variable domain, with the rest obtained from reference TRBV7-6 and TRBJ2-5, is as follows: GAGVSQSPRYKVTKRGQDVALRCDPISGHVSLYWYRQALGQGPEFLTYFNYEAQQDKSGLPNDRFSAERPEGSISTLTIQRTEQRDSAMYRCASSPWGGRETQYFGPGTRLLVL.

This chain links TRBV6-5 with TRBJ1-2; possibly TRBD1 for D (6 bases). The CDR3 loop spans 12 amino acids. V was cut by 10 bases and J by 4 bases, with 13 bases left in between. CDR1 and CDR2 (germline): MNHEY, SVGAGI. The CDR3 is CATTQGSYGYTF. The CDR3 nucleotides read TGTGCCACCACGCAGGGGTCCTATGGCTACACCTTC.

In its sample, this clone was seen a few times. The chain uses TRBV19 and TRBJ1-5; weak D call: TRBD1 (6 bases). Germline loops: CDR1 LNHDA, CDR2 SQIVND (reference sequence). The CDR3 is 13 residues long. Trimming took 8 bases from V and 3 from J, leaving 11 bases between them. As DNA, the CDR3 is TGTGCCAGTCGGGACACCCTCAATCAGCCCCAGCATTTT. It translates to CASRDTLNQPQHF.

This clone has a handful of counts. CDR3 nucleotides: TGCGCCAGCAGCCAACATCCAGGCAGACGGGACTACGAGCAGTACTTC. Amino acids: CASSQHPGRRDYEQYF. This chain uses TRBV4-1 with TRBJ2-7; a weak D match, TRBD2 (5 bases). This CDR3 has 16 amino acids. The V gene lost 2 bases and the J gene lost 3 bases, with 17 bases spanning the gap. The germline gives CDR1 MGHRA, CDR2 YSYEKL.

This clone was seen just once. The V gene is TRBV6-5, the J gene TRBJ1-1, with D uncertain. The CDR3 length is 14 residues. Trimming removed 0 bases from V and 5 bases from J, with 10 bases in between. Germline assignment: CDR1 MNHEY and CDR2 SVGAGI. As DNA, the CDR3 is TGTGCCAGCAGTTACTCGGAAGGGAGGACTGAAGCTTTCTTT. As protein: CASSYSEGRTEAFF.

The chain links TRBV28 to TRBJ1-5; D is uncertain. The CDR3 extends over 14 amino acids. V lost 10 bases and J lost 5, with 18 bases in between. Germline assignment: CDR1 MDHEN and CDR2 SYDVKM. The CDR3 coding sequence is TGTGCCACTAGAGGTTTCAGAACCGATCAGCCCCAGCATTTT. Protein sequence: CATRGFRTDQPQHF.

A few counts support this clone. The gene calls are TRBV18 and TRBJ1-3; D not resolved. V was pared by 2 bases and J by 2 bases, with 4 bases between. In germline, CDR1 is KGHSH, CDR2 LQKENI. CDR3 length equals 13 residues. CDR3: CASSPGAGNTIYF. CDR3 in DNA: TGTGCCAGCTCACCAGGAGCTGGAAACACCATATATTTT.

This chain links TRBV12-5 with TRBJ2-3; 8 nucleotides line up with TRBD2. Per the germline V gene, CDR1 is LGHNT and CDR2 is FRNRAP. CDR3 length equals 13 residues. J gave up 5 bases and V 7 bases, and 5 bases lay outside the gene matches. The CDR3 bases are TGTGCTAGTGACCAGCGGGAGAAAGATACGCAGTATTTT. It encodes CASDQREKDTQYF. The variable domain in full, completed from reference TRBV12-5 and TRBJ2-3, reads DARVTQTPRHKVTEMGQEVTMRCQPILGHNTVFWYRQTMMQGLELLAYFRNRAPLDDSGMPKDRFSAEMPDATLATLKIQPSEPRDSAVYFCASDQREKDTQYFGPGTRLTVL.

V usage is TRBV7-6 and J usage is TRBJ2-7; possibly TRBD2 for D (5 bases). V was trimmed by 3 bases and J by 1 base, leaving 7 bases between them. The CDR3 sequence is 13 residues long. Per germline, CDR1 SGHVS and CDR2 FNYEAQ. CDR3 protein: CASSFSGSYEQYF. The DNA of the CDR3 is TGTGCCAGCAGCTTTTCGGGGTCCTACGAGCAGTACTTC.

V usage is TRBV7-6 and J usage is TRBJ2-1; 10 bases line up with TRBD1. V shed 5 bases and J 6 bases; nucleotides not matched to a gene: 7. Germline values: CDR1 SGHVS, CDR2 FNYEAQ. The CDR3 spans 15 residues. The CDR3 DNA reads TGTGCCAGCAGCCAGGGACAGGGGATGGTCAATGAGCAGTTCTTC. This translates into CASSQGQGMVNEQFF.

The J gene is TRBJ1-3, the V gene TRBV7-7, with a tentative D call TRBD1 (5 bases). In germline, CDR1 is SSHAT, CDR2 FNYEAQ (reference sequence). Trimming took off 1 base at V and 4 bases at J, with 11 bases between the two ends. This CDR3 has 15 residues. CDR3 nucleotides: TGTGCCAGCAGCTTAGGCCAGGGCGGCGGAAACACCATATATTTT. This encodes CASSLGQGGGNTIYF.